This paragraph covers one T cell receptor beta chain sequence. The antigen this receptor binds is unknown. Nothing much larger sits one base from this clone, and base qualities are not available. The data were obtained in a study of blood T cell repertoires in COVID-19 (dated by TCRdb to the early 2020s). Regarding the study in general: Samples from collaborators originated in the United States, Italy and Spain and spanned both the acute and convalescent phases of COVID-19. A de-identified subject ID, COVID-19 status, age in years and sex were almost always included in the sample metadata. HLA class I and class II types, where available, came from metadata supplied by the sample provider rather than from assay-based typing. Deeply sampled blood TCRbeta repertoires from subjects exposed to, actively infected with, or recovered from COVID-19 were included in the dataset. The repertoires were released in a freely available public database intended as a resource for research on the immune response to SARS-CoV-2. The samples were drawn from the first 160 participants of the ongoing ImmuneRACE study and from some 1,300 subjects provided by 6 global collaborators. The prospective study material was composed of cDNA or gDNA derived from T cells, B-cell-depleted T cells, or PBMCs.

The immunoSEQ Assay, a bias-controlled multiplex PCR, was used to amplify TCRbeta CDR3 regions from genomic DNA. In the authors' own workflow: Within the assay, amplification of reference gene primers was used to estimate how many nucleated cells each sample contained. Sequence reads were collapsed and filtered to measure the absolute abundance of every unique TCRbeta CDR3 rearrangement. For each sample, productive Simpson clonality was calculated by taking the square root of Simpson's diversity index across productive rearrangements. TCRdb took this table from immuneACCESS and kept in-frame rearrangements with V and J called. Such tables lack part of the clones; where checked against another copy, unresolved V genes explain under half of the gap, and the rest is unexplained. V and J calls and clone size are as listed in that table; D and trimming were resolved from the DNA. The sample profile shows 150,000 to 200,000 clones; 76% of them were found once. Of the sample, about a sixth is held by the ten largest clones.

The CDR3 contains 16 residues, cysteine and phenylalanine counted. The sequence is cut down to CDR3 DNA, 48 bases in frame from base 1. Unmatched junction bases come to 7, with V trimmed by 2 bases and J by 4 bases. From the germline V gene (reference sequence), CDR1 is SGHNT and CDR2 is YYREEE. General study outcomes and caveats: The amount of clinical and demographic metadata varied by source and participant and was provided uncurated.

In the prospective study, participants were roughly 18 to 95 years old, resided in approximately 25 geographic areas of the United States, and were enrolled through a virtual design. To assign participants to cohorts, the prospective study relied on clinical history that participants themselves reported in a screening survey and a study questionnaire. Mobile phlebotomists in the prospective study collected whole blood, serum and a nasopharyngeal or oropharyngeal swab from every participant. Additional blood draws and questionnaires over a roughly two-month period could optionally be provided by prospective study participants. Blood samples from the prospective study were shipped frozen or at room temperature prior to DNA extraction.

Recombination connected TRBV5-4 to TRBJ2-3, and TRBD1 aligns with 10 junction nucleotides. The source of this sequence is a woman between 45 and 60 years old with acute COVID-19. Input material: PBMCs or T cells enriched from blood (not recorded which). The CDR3 amino acid sequence is: CASSFGGTGVPDTQYF. At the DNA level, the sequence is TGTGCCAGCAGCTTCGGCGGGACAGGGGTCCCAGATACGCAGTATTTT.